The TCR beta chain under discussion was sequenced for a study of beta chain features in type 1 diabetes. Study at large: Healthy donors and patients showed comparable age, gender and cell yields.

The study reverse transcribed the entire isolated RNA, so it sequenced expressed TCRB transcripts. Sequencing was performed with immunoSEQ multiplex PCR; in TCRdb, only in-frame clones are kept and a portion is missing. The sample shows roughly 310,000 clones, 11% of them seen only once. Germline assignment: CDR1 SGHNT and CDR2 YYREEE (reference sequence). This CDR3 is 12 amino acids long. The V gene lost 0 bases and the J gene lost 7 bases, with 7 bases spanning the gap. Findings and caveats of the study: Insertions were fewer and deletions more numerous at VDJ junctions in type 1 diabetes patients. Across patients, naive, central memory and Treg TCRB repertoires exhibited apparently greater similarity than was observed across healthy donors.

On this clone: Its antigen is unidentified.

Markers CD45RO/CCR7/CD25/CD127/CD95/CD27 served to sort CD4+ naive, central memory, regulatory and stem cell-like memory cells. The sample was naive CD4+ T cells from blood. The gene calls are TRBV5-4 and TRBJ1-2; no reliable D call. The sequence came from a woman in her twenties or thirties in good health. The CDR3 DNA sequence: TGTGCCAGCAGCTTGGATCTATTTGGCTACACCTTC. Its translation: CASSLDLFGYTF.